Presented here are 8 T cell receptor beta chains from one specimen sequenced in a study of blood T cell repertoires in COVID-19. The repertoire was sequenced with immunoSEQ multiplex PCR; TCRdb's copy has only in-frame clones and lacks some. The table lists about 130,000 clones, about 85% of them singletons. Sequencing input: peripheral blood. These receptors all stem from a man older than 75 with active or convalescent COVID-19.

The rearrangement joins TRBV19 to TRBJ2-7, with 11 bases lining up with TRBD2. Germline CDR1 LNHDA, CDR2 SQIVND (reference sequence). This CDR3 contains 15 residues. The trim removed 3 bases at V and 3 bases at J, leaving 4 bases unmatched. The CDR3 spells CASSIGGLAVYEQYF. CDR3 nucleotides: TGTGCCAGTAGTATTGGGGGACTAGCGGTCTACGAGCAGTACTTC.

The chain links TRBV3-1 (or the pseudogene TRBV3-2) to TRBJ2-7, with D possibly being TRBD2 (5 bases). Germline values: CDR1 LGHDT, CDR2 YNNKEL (reference sequence). V was shortened by 2 bases and J by 1 base, with 15 bases between the two germline ends. This CDR3 is 16 amino acids long. DNA for the CDR3: TGTGCCAGCAGCCAATTTCGCCCGAGGGAGTCCTACGAGCAGTACTTC. This codes for CASSQFRPRESYEQYF.

The J gene is TRBJ2-3, the V gene TRBV10-3; 8 bases line up with TRBD2. Germline V gene lookup returns CDR1 ENHRY and CDR2 SYGVKD. The CDR3 totals 17 residues. V dropped 0 bases and J dropped 0; count of bases not matched to a gene: 5. In nucleotides, the CDR3 is TGTGCCATCAGTGAGTCGCTAGCGGGCACTAGCACAGATACGCAGTATTTT. Residues: CAISESLAGTSTDTQYF.

V usage is TRBV4-2 and J usage is TRBJ2-1; TRBD2 agrees at 9 bases. CDR1 LGHNA and CDR2 YNFKEQ come from the germline V gene. The V segment lost 4 bases and the J segment 9 bases; nucleotides outside the gene matches: 10. The CDR3 covers 15 residues. The CDR3 spells CASSPDGGLASEQFF. The CDR3 nucleotides are TGTGCCAGCAGCCCTGACGGAGGACTAGCGAGTGAGCAGTTCTTC.

The chain combines TRBV28 with TRBJ1-6; 7 positions match TRBD1. Germline CDR1 reads MDHEN; CDR2 reads SYDVKM. CDR3 length equals 14 residues. After removal of 6 bases from V and 10 bases from J, the junction contained 9 bases not matched to a gene. The CDR3 DNA follows: TGTGCCAGCAGCTGGGGGACAGTGCGCTCACCCCTCCACTTT. Translated: CASSWGTVRSPLHF.

To note about this clone: Additional DNA sequences in this sample encode the identical CDR3. V and J are TRBV7-7 and TRBJ1-1; D is ambiguous. Trimming took 1 base from V and 2 from J, leaving 5 bases between them. CDR1 and CDR2 (germline): SSHAT, FNYEAQ (reference sequence). CDR3 length equals 13 residues. The CDR3 here is CASSLDRNTEAFF. CDR3 sequence (DNA): TGTGCCAGCAGCTTAGACAGAAACACTGAAGCTTTCTTT.

This chain connects TRBV25-1 to TRBJ2-2; the match to TRBD1 covers 9 bases. Losses at the gene ends were 7 bases for V and 7 bases for J; bases not matched to a gene: 1. This CDR3 contains 12 residues. CDR1 MGHDK and CDR2 SYGVNS come from the germline V gene. Written as DNA, the CDR3 is TGTGCCAGCAAGACAGGGGGCGGGGAGCTGTTTTTT. It is translated as CASKTGGGELFF.

V is TRBV5-1 and J is TRBJ2-5, with D perhaps matching TRBD2 (6 bases). This CDR3 spans 14 amino acids. Per germline, CDR1 SGHRS and CDR2 YFSETQ. V was cut by 4 bases and J by 2 bases, with 12 bases left in between. Here the CDR3 DNA reads TGCGCCAGCAGCCCTTCTAGCGAACAAGAGACCCAGTACTTC. This gives the protein CASSPSSEQETQYF.